What follows are 22 T cell receptor beta chains derived from one specimen sequenced in a study of beta chain features in type 1 diabetes. Study-wide findings and caveats: Moderate but significant shortening of TCRB CDR3s was recorded in all four CD4+ subsets from Type 1 diabetes patients.

Sequencing targeted expressed TCRB transcripts, as all isolated RNA had been reverse transcribed. Measured with immunoSEQ multiplex PCR; TCRdb has only the in-frame clones, and not every one. The table lists 640,000 or so clones, around 15% of them singletons. Their target antigens are unknown. Source material: naive CD4+ T cells from blood. All receptors come from a man younger than 30 with type 1 diabetes.

This clone was observed a handful of times. The CDR3 here is CSVTPGRGPNEQFF. The CDR3 DNA reads TGCAGCGTGACTCCGGGCAGGGGGCCTAATGAGCAGTTCTTC. The chain couples TRBV29-1 to TRBJ2-1, with 8 bases that match TRBD1. Germline V CDR1 and CDR2: SQVTM, ANQGSEA. V lost 6 bases and J lost 7; bases outside the gene matches: 11. The CDR3 length is 14 residues.

This clone was seen a few times. The rearrangement joins TRBV19 to TRBJ1-4; D gene uncertain. V lost 5 bases and J 0 bases, leaving 13 bases between the germline ends. The CDR3 runs to 16 residues. Germline V CDR1 and CDR2: LNHDA, SQIVND (reference sequence). The CDR3 is CASSQIRGATNEKLFF. DNA of the CDR3: TGTGCCAGTAGTCAAATCCGAGGCGCAACTAATGAAAAACTGTTTTTT.

The gene calls are TRBV5-4 and TRBJ2-1; unclear D gene. This CDR3 is 13 amino acids long. The germline V gene encodes CDR1 SGHNT and CDR2 YYREEE (reference sequence). V lost 1 base to trimming and J lost 5 bases, with 7 bases between them. CDR3 sequence (DNA): TGTGCCAGCAGCTTGCGGCTGGACAATGAGCAGTTCTTC. This translates into CASSLRLDNEQFF.

This clone was observed a few times. The V gene is TRBV5-1, the J gene TRBJ2-5, with a weak D call TRBD1 (6 bases). V dropped 5 bases and J dropped 4 bases, with 12 bases sitting between them. This CDR3 region has 13 residues. Per the germline V gene, CDR1 is SGHRS and CDR2 is YFSETQ. The CDR3 DNA follows: TGCGCCAGCAGAAGGCGAGGGGGAGAGACCCAGTACTTC. The encoded protein is CASRRRGGETQYF.

The genes are TRBV25-1 and TRBJ2-5; possible D gene TRBD2, 6 bases. The CDR3 contains 12 residues. The germline V and J ends were trimmed by 7 bases and 5 bases, with 11 bases remaining between them. Germline loops: CDR1 MGHDK, CDR2 SYGVNS. DNA for the CDR3: TGTGCCAGCATAGGAGGGTGGGAGACCCAGTACTTC. Protein: CASIGGWETQYF.

The chain is built from TRBV30 and TRBJ1-1; D is uncertain. This CDR3 region has 13 residues. Per germline, CDR1 GTSNPN and CDR2 SVGIG (reference sequence). Trimming removed 0 bases from V and 7 bases from J, with 12 bases in between. The CDR3 is CAWSVAAGREAFF. For the CDR3, the DNA is TGTGCCTGGAGTGTGGCGGCAGGCCGTGAAGCTTTCTTT.

The CDR3 DNA reads as TGTGCCAGCAGCCGACAGGGGAGCTATGGCTACACCTTC. This sequence encodes CASSRQGSYGYTF. This chain links TRBV14 with TRBJ1-2; 8 bases are shared with TRBD1. This CDR3 has 13 residues. The V gene's germline CDR1 is SGHDN and CDR2 FVKESK. Trimming took 4 bases from V and 4 from J; bases not matched to a gene: 2.

In its sample, this clone was seen a few times. CDR3 nucleotides: TGTGCCAGCCGACTGGGGGGGGAAGCCTACGAGCAGTACTTC. It specifies CASRLGGEAYEQYF. The rearrangement joins TRBV6-6 to TRBJ2-7, with TRBD2 matching 7 bases. Germline V gene data show CDR1 as MNHNY and CDR2 as SVGAGI (reference sequence). Trimming removed 8 bases from V and 2 bases from J; junction bases left unmatched: 9. This CDR3 spans 14 amino acids.

This clone was seen only a few times. This chain connects TRBV4-1 to TRBJ1-1; D is ambiguous. The germline V gene encodes CDR1 MGHRA and CDR2 YSYEKL. This CDR3 is 13 amino acids long. Trimming pared 4 bases from V and 1 base from J, leaving 7 bases between. CDR3 DNA sequence: TGCGCCAGCAGCCGCTCAAGGAACACTGAAGCTTTCTTT. This sequence encodes CASSRSRNTEAFF.

This clone came up a few times. The genes are TRBV2 and TRBJ2-1, with 11 nucleotides matching TRBD1. The trim removed 11 bases at V and 4 bases at J, leaving 4 bases unmatched. Germline values: CDR1 SNHLY, CDR2 FYNNEI. CDR3 length: 13 residues. This CDR3 is CARGTGGYNEQFF. The DNA for the CDR3 is TGTGCCCGAGGGACAGGGGGTTACAATGAGCAGTTCTTC.

This clone has only a few counts. The chain recombines TRBV7-9 with TRBJ1-3; no definite D call. CDR3 length equals 13 residues. CDR1 is SEHNR and CDR2 is FQNEAQ in the germline V gene (reference sequence). Between the trimmed V and J ends, which lost 7 bases and 1 base, there was a span of 8 bases. The CDR3 reads CASKLGSGNTIYF. The CDR3, as DNA: TGTGCCAGCAAGTTAGGGTCTGGAAACACCATATATTTT.

The V gene is TRBV30, the J gene TRBJ1-5, with D perhaps TRBD1 (5 bases). Trimming pared 5 bases from V and 2 bases from J, leaving 13 bases between. This CDR3 is built from 14 residues. Germline-derived CDR1 and CDR2 are GTSNPN and SVGIG (reference sequence). The CDR3 nucleotides read TGTGCCTGGGGGTCCGAAGGGGGCAATCAGCCCCAGCATTTT. This encodes CAWGSEGGNQPQHF.

CDR3 DNA: TGTGCCAGCAGCTTCGACAGGGCGAGGGAGCAGTACTTC. It specifies CASSFDRAREQYF. The chain employs TRBV7-8 and TRBJ2-7; 7 bases are shared with TRBD1. The ends lost 3 bases at V and 7 bases at J; junction bases unmatched: 6. Germline V gene sequence: CDR1 SGHVS, CDR2 FQNEAQ. The CDR3 is 13 residues long.

This clone was counted a few times. The rearrangement joins TRBV30 to TRBJ1-2; 8 bases are shared with TRBD1. J gave up 3 bases and V 5 bases, and 2 bases lay outside the gene matches. CDR1 and CDR2 from the germline V gene are GTSNPN and SVGIG (reference sequence). CDR3 length equals 12 residues. The CDR3 here is CAWLTGDYGYTF. In DNA form, the CDR3 reads TGTGCCTGGTTGACAGGGGACTATGGCTACACCTTC.

The rearrangement joins TRBV19 to TRBJ2-6; D unresolved. Trimming stripped 5 bases from V and 0 bases from J, with 8 bases between. There are 15 residues in the CDR3. Per the germline V gene, CDR1 is LNHDA and CDR2 is SQIVND (reference sequence). DNA for the CDR3: TGTGCCAGTAGTGGACCGTCCTCTGGGGCCAACGTCCTGACTTTC. This gives the protein CASSGPSSGANVLTF.

This clone was observed a few times. This CDR3 reads CATSREGTGGFNEQFF. The CDR3, as DNA: TGTGCCACCAGCAGAGAAGGGACAGGGGGCTTCAATGAGCAGTTCTTC. V gene TRBV15 combines with J gene TRBJ2-1; 12 bases fit TRBD1. Germline-derived CDR1 and CDR2 are LNHNV and YYDKDF (reference sequence). This CDR3 spans 16 amino acids. With 0 bases clipped from V and 6 bases from J, the junction kept 3 bases outside the gene matches.

The V and J genes are TRBV7-2 and TRBJ2-5; D remains ambiguous. V lost 2 bases to trimming and J lost 5 bases, with 6 bases between them. From germline, CDR1 is SGHTA and CDR2 FQGNSA. The CDR3 is 12 residues long. This CDR3 reads CASSLRRETQYF. In DNA, the CDR3 is TGTGCCAGCAGCTTACGTAGGGAGACCCAGTACTTC.

The chain combines TRBV27 with TRBJ2-7; 13 bases agree with TRBD2. The CDR3 spans 17 residues. Germline V gene data show CDR1 as MNHEY and CDR2 as SMNVEV (reference sequence). V was pared by 2 bases and J by 2 bases, with 6 bases of the junction left unmatched. CDR3 nucleotide sequence: TGTGCCAGCAGTTTAAGGGCCGGACTAGCGGGAGCCTACGAGCAGTACTTC. This translates into CASSLRAGLAGAYEQYF.

This clone was observed a handful of times. V usage is TRBV30 and J usage is TRBJ2-2, with D possibly matching TRBD1 (6 bases). V was pared by 1 base and J by 4 bases, with 7 bases between. The V gene's germline CDR1 is GTSNPN and CDR2 SVGIG (reference sequence). This CDR3 contains 13 residues. The CDR3 region has the DNA TGTGCCTGGAGTGCAGGGGCCACCGGGGAGCTGTTTTTT. Its translation is CAWSAGATGELFF.

The chain combines TRBV29-1 with TRBJ2-5, with D possibly being TRBD1 (6 bases). The CDR3 has 13 amino acids. Trimming stripped 4 bases from V and 3 bases from J, with 12 bases between. In germline, CDR1 is SQVTM, CDR2 ANQGSEA. The CDR3 DNA sequence: TGCAGCGTTGCGGACAGTTACAAAGAGACCCAGTACTTC. It specifies CSVADSYKETQYF.

The genes are TRBV5-6 and TRBJ2-3; 11 bases map to TRBD1. Germline V gene sequence: CDR1 SGHDT, CDR2 YYEEEE. Trimming took 2 bases from V and 1 from J; bases not matched to a gene: 6. The CDR3 is made up of 17 amino acids. In DNA form, the CDR3 reads TGTGCCAGCAGCTTCGGGACAGGGGGGACTGGCACAGATACGCAGTATTTT. This encodes CASSFGTGGTGTDTQYF.

The chain links TRBV5-8 to TRBJ2-5; the match to TRBD1 covers 7 bases. V gave up 4 bases and J gave up 1 base; unmatched junction bases: 10. The V gene's germline CDR1 is SGHTS and CDR2 YDEGEE. The CDR3 sequence is 16 residues long. The CDR3 loop reads CASSQGQSVTQETQYF. CDR3 nucleotides: TGTGCCAGCAGCCAGGGACAGTCTGTAACCCAAGAGACCCAGTACTTC.